This T cell receptor (beta chain) was identified during a study of blood T cell repertoires in COVID-19. Study information: The United States, Italy and Spain provided the acute and convalescent COVID-19 samples.

In the authors' workflow: Amplification with reference gene primers provided the estimates of nucleated cell counts. Using immunoSEQ multiplex PCR, the repertoire was profiled, and TCRdb retains in-frame clones only, with some absent. Clone size and the V and J calls come from that table; the DNA yielded D and trimming. In the table there are around 300,000 clones, roughly nine tenths of which are singletons. Patients in Seattle were enrolled during active infection, then followed longitudinally. This CDR3 contains 15 residues. The germline CDR1 and CDR2 sequences are GTSNPN and SVGIG (reference sequence). After removal of 2 bases from V and 3 bases from J, the junction contained 5 bases not matched to a gene.

The clonotype originates from a young woman with COVID-19, enrolled during active disease. The sample taken for sequencing was peripheral blood. The chain joins TRBV30 to TRBJ2-2, with 8 bases identical to TRBD1. Written as DNA, the CDR3 is TGTGCCTGGAGTCCCCTGGACAGGGACACCGGGGAGCTGTTTTTT. Protein sequence: CAWSPLDRDTGELFF. The entire variable domain, with the rest obtained from reference TRBV30 and TRBJ2-2, is as follows: SQTIHQWPATLVQPVGSPLSLECTVEGTSNPNLYWYRQAAGRGLQLLFYSVGIGQISSEVPQNLSASRPQDRQFILSSKKLLLSDSGFYLCAWSPLDRDTGELFFGEGSRLTVL.